Listed below are T cell receptor beta chains from one sample, sequenced in a study of blood T cell repertoires in COVID-19. Profiling relied on immunoSEQ multiplex PCR, and the TCRdb table lists in-frame clones only, not all of them. Of under 20,000 clones in the sample, over 80% were seen once. Source material: peripheral blood. The source of these receptors is a human donor in a cohort sampled during active COVID-19. CDR3s include the opening cysteine and the closing phenylalanine or tryptophan. Fields, in order: clone size, J gene, D gene, V gene, CDR3 DNA, CDR3 protein. A D gene is named only where the DNA matches it firmly. Clone size is shown for a subset of rows, as once, few, many or a class of expanded clone.

size: -
J: TRBJ2-3
D: -
V: TRBV2
DNA: TGTGCCAGCAGTGAGATCGCGGGTGGAGTCACAGATACGCAGTATTTT
CDR3: CASSEIAGGVTDTQYF

size: -
J: TRBJ2-7
D: -
V: TRBV5-8
DNA: TGTGCCAGTAGCCCGGCGGTTTTGAACGAGCAGTACTTC
CDR3: CASSPAVLNEQYF

size: -
J: TRBJ2-7
D: TRBD2
V: TRBV20-1
DNA: TGCAGTGCTACTGATAGCGGGAGAACCTACGAGCAGTACTTC
CDR3: CSATDSGRTYEQYF

size: -
J: TRBJ2-7
D: TRBD1
V: TRBV5-4
DNA: TGTGCCAGCAGCTTGGAGGGGGCAAGCTCCTACGAGCAGTACTTC
CDR3: CASSLEGASSYEQYF

size: -
J: TRBJ1-4
D: TRBD1
V: TRBV2
DNA: TGTGCCAGCAGGCTACAGGGGGCCGGAGAAAAACTGTTTTTT
CDR3: CASRLQGAGEKLFF

size: -
J: TRBJ2-5
D: -
V: TRBV9
DNA: TGTGCCAGCAGCGTAGGAGGAGCGGGTGGGAGAGAGACCCAGTACTTC
CDR3: CASSVGGAGGRETQYF

size: -
J: TRBJ2-7
D: TRBD2
V: TRBV5-1
DNA: TGCGCCAGCAGCTTGGTCCCCTCTAGCGGGAGTTACGAGCAGTACTTC
CDR3: CASSLVPSSGSYEQYF

size: -
J: TRBJ2-7
D: -
V: TRBV7-8
DNA: TGTGCCAGCAGCTTTCCAGGGTTAATTTACGAGCAGTACTTC
CDR3: CASSFPGLIYEQYF

size: -
J: TRBJ1-3
D: -
V: TRBV18
DNA: TGTGCCAGCTCACCAATTGCGGGGGCGCGAGGAAACACCATATATTTT
CDR3: CASSPIAGARGNTIYF

size: -
J: TRBJ1-5
D: -
V: TRBV6-5
DNA: TGTGCCAGCAGTTACTCAACTAATAGCAATCAGCCCCAGCATTTT
CDR3: CASSYSTNSNQPQHF

size: -
J: TRBJ1-4
D: TRBD1
V: TRBV5-1
DNA: TGCGCCAGCAGTTTGACCGGGACAGGGTTATCTGCTAATGAAAAACTGTTTTTT
CDR3: CASSLTGTGLSANEKLFF

size: -
J: TRBJ1-5
D: TRBD1
V: TRBV28
DNA: TGTGCCAGCAGACCCGGGACAGCAAATCAGCCCCAGCATTTT
CDR3: CASRPGTANQPQHF

size: once
J: TRBJ2-3
D: TRBD2
V: TRBV9
DNA: TGTGCCAGCAGCGTATTGGGCGGGAGGGGAACAGATACGCAGTATTTT
CDR3: CASSVLGGRGTDTQYF

size: -
J: TRBJ1-1
D: -
V: TRBV18
DNA: TGTGCCAGCTCACCAGGCTTACCCGGGTGGACTGAAGCTTTCTTT
CDR3: CASSPGLPGWTEAFF

size: -
J: TRBJ1-3
D: -
V: TRBV6-5
DNA: TGTGCCAGCAGGGGAACAGGGATCAGTAGAAACACCATATATTTT
CDR3: CASRGTGISRNTIYF

size: -
J: TRBJ1-2
D: -
V: TRBV7-2
DNA: TGTGCCAGCGGGTCGACCGGGGTTTATGGTGGCTACACCTTC
CDR3: CASGSTGVYGGYTF